Shown below are 7 T cell receptor beta chains from a single sample sequenced in a study of blood T cell repertoires in COVID-19. Sequencing was performed with immunoSEQ multiplex PCR; in TCRdb, only in-frame clones are kept and a portion is missing. Among 150,000 to 250,000 clones listed, 75% to 85% were seen once. Sequencing was done on a sample of PBMCs or T cells enriched from blood (not recorded which). The origin of the receptors is a man in his forties who had recovered from COVID-19.

This clone came up a few times. This rearrangement joins TRBV21-1 to TRBJ1-3; the D segment call TRBD1 is taken from the table without a DNA check. TRBV21-1 is a pseudogene locus. The CDR3 length is 21 residues. CDR3 loop: CASSPMLSGHHHLSSGNTIYF. The CDR3 DNA is TGTGCCAGCAGCCCCATGCTATCGGGACACCATCACCTAAGCTCTGGAAACACCATATATTTT.

This rearrangement joins TRBV5-6 to TRBJ1-1; 7 bases are shared with TRBD1. The CDR3 covers 14 residues. CDR1 and CDR2 from the germline V gene are SGHDT and YYEEEE. Trimming cost V 6 bases and J 2 bases; bases outside gene matches: 7. The CDR3 here is CASTYRGLNTEAFF. The CDR3 coding sequence is TGTGCCAGCACCTACAGGGGACTCAACACTGAAGCTTTCTTT.

The chain is built from TRBV19 and TRBJ2-5; 8 nucleotides agree with TRBD1. The germline CDR1 and CDR2 sequences are LNHDA and SQIVND (reference sequence). The CDR3 has 13 amino acids. Unmatched junction bases numbered 8, after V lost 9 bases and J lost 5 bases. As DNA, the CDR3 is TGTGCCAGCAGGGGGCGAGGTCGGGAGACCCAGTACTTC. It encodes CASRGRGRETQYF. The whole variable domain, filled in from reference TRBV19 and TRBJ2-5, reads DGGITQSPKYLFRKEGQNVTLSCEQNLNHDAMYWYRQDPGQGLRLIYYSQIVNDFQKGDIAEGYSVSREKKESFPLTVTSAQKNPTAFYLCASRGRGRETQYFGPGTRLLVL.

The CDR3 protein is CASSLRRGGQETQYF. DNA of the CDR3: TGTGCCAGCAGCCTAAGAAGGGGGGGTCAAGAGACCCAGTACTTC. V gene TRBV7-2 combines with J gene TRBJ2-5; a possible D gene is TRBD2 (7 bases). CDR3 length equals 15 residues. Trimming took off 5 bases at V and 2 bases at J, with 15 bases between the two ends. Germline V gives CDR1 SGHTA, CDR2 FQGNSA.

V usage is TRBV5-1 and J usage is TRBJ1-2; 8 bases map to TRBD1. Germline assignment: CDR1 SGHRS and CDR2 YFSETQ. There are 13 residues in the CDR3. V trimming: 4 bases; J trimming: 8 bases; junction bases outside the gene matches: 7. The CDR3 DNA reads as TGCGCCAGCAGCGGGACGACAGGGGTCGGCTACACCTTC. The encoded protein is CASSGTTGVGYTF.

As for this clone: Other DNA sequences of this sample code for an identical CDR3. V is TRBV7-2 and J is TRBJ1-1; D is ambiguous. The germline V and J ends were trimmed by 5 bases and 2 bases, with 9 bases remaining between them. This CDR3 contains 13 residues. Germline CDR1 SGHTA, CDR2 FQGNSA. This CDR3 is CASSPQFNTEAFF. The CDR3 nucleotides are TGTGCCAGCAGCCCCCAATTCAACACTGAAGCTTTCTTT.

V is TRBV7-2 and J is TRBJ2-7, with 8 nucleotides matching TRBD2. With V trimmed by 1 base and J by 7 bases, 6 bases remained unmatched. The CDR3 runs 14 residues. Germline CDR1 is SGHTA and CDR2 is FQGNSA. CDR3 sequence: CASSLGLSGIEQYV. CDR3 sequence (DNA): TGTGCCAGCAGCTTAGGTCTTAGCGGGATTGAGCAGTACGTC.